Below, 8 T cell receptor beta chains from the same sample are listed, as sequenced in a study of blood T cell repertoires in COVID-19. Sequencing used immunoSEQ multiplex PCR; TCRdb keeps in-frame clones, though not all of them. The sample carries under 400,000 clones, 85% to 90% recorded once. The sample was peripheral blood. The receptors derive from a woman aged 30 to 39 with COVID-19, enrolled during active disease.

In DNA, the CDR3 is TGTGCCAGCAGCTTTGGACTAGCGGGAGGGCACGAGCAGTACTTC. Translated: CASSFGLAGGHEQYF. The rearrangement links TRBV5-6 to TRBJ2-7, with 15 bases aligning to TRBD2. Germline CDR1 is SGHDT and CDR2 is YYEEEE. There are 15 residues in the CDR3. The V segment lost 2 bases and the J segment 5 bases; nucleotides outside the gene matches: 2.

V gene TRBV5-6 combines with J gene TRBJ1-1; 9 bases agree with TRBD1. Germline-derived CDR1 and CDR2 are SGHDT and YYEEEE. There are 17 residues in the CDR3. The ends lost 0 bases at V and 3 bases at J; junction bases unmatched: 9. In DNA form, the CDR3 reads TGTGCCAGCAGCTTGGGTTTCGGACAGGGGAGGTACACTGAAGCTTTCTTT. Its translation is CASSLGFGQGRYTEAFF.

This rearrangement joins TRBV6-5 to TRBJ1-1; 8 bases are a match to TRBD1. The germline V gene encodes CDR1 MNHEY and CDR2 SVGAGI. After removal of 3 bases from V and 2 bases from J, the junction contained 8 bases not matched to a gene. The CDR3 consists of 16 residues. CDR3 sequence (DNA): TGTGCCAGCAGTTATCACCCCGGGACAGGCAACACTGAAGCTTTCTTT. It yields the protein CASSYHPGTGNTEAFF.

The V call is TRBV2, the J call TRBJ1-4, with a weak D call TRBD1 (6 bases). Trimming cost V 4 bases and J 5 bases, with 11 bases left between them. Germline V CDR1 and CDR2: SNHLY, FYNNEI. This CDR3 has 14 residues. The CDR3 DNA follows: TGTGCCAGCAGTGTAGTAAGGGGGAATGAAAAACTGTTTTTT. This codes for CASSVVRGNEKLFF. Full variable domain (missing parts from reference TRBV2 and TRBJ1-4): EPEVTQTPSHQVTQMGQEVILRCVPISNHLYFYWYRQILGQKVEFLVSFYNNEISEKSEIFDDQFSVERPDGSNFTLKIRSTKLEDSAMYFCASSVVRGNEKLFFGSGTQLSVL.

The chain has TRBV7-9 and TRBJ2-2; TRBD2 is a possible D gene (5 bases). Germline CDR1 is SEHNR and CDR2 is FQNEAQ (reference sequence). The CDR3 sequence is 18 residues long. V was cut by 4 bases and J by 2 bases, with 20 bases left in between. The CDR3 sequence: CASSSPRYRGYNTGELFF. DNA for the CDR3: TGTGCCAGCAGCTCTCCCCGGTACCGGGGATACAACACCGGGGAGCTGTTTTTT. Combining the CDR3 with reference TRBV7-9 and TRBJ2-2 gives the whole variable domain DTGVSQNPRHKITKRGQNVTFRCDPISEHNRLYWYRQTLGQGPEFLTYFQNEAQLEKSRLLSDRFSAERPKGSFSTLEIQRTEQGDSAMYLCASSSPRYRGYNTGELFFGEGSRLTVL.

The chain employs TRBV6-2 or TRBV6-3 and TRBJ2-1, with D uncertain. This CDR3 has 18 residues. Germline V gene sequence: CDR1 MNHEY, CDR2 SVGEGT. Trimming removed 1 base from V and 4 bases from J, with 20 bases in between. CDR3 nucleotides: TGTGCCAGCAGTTACTATGCACAGATAATCTTCCTATACAATGAGCAGTTCTTC. The encoded protein is CASSYYAQIIFLYNEQFF.

This chain connects TRBV13 to TRBJ2-1; TRBD1 aligns across 7 bases. The J segment lost 1 base and the V segment lost 5 bases, leaving 11 bases of the junction unmatched. Germline CDR1 and CDR2: PRHDT and FYEKMQ (reference sequence). There are 17 residues in the CDR3. CDR3 nucleotide sequence: TGTGCCAGCAGCCGAAAGGGGGCTACGAGGTCCTACAATGAGCAGTTCTTC. Protein: CASSRKGATRSYNEQFF.

This sequence joins TRBV29-1 and TRBJ1-5; 8 bases are a match to TRBD1. The CDR3 has 15 amino acids. From germline, CDR1 is SQVTM and CDR2 ANQGSEA. The junction had 8 bases not matched to a gene; V was cut back by 4 bases and J by 3 bases. The CDR3 sequence: CSVGEAGGFNQPQHF. The CDR3 DNA reads as TGCAGCGTTGGAGAGGCAGGGGGCTTCAATCAGCCCCAGCATTTT.